This T cell receptor beta chain is from a study of blood T cells in healthy people across ages. Primers used in a second PCR of roughly 7 to 11 cycles were a sample-barcoded 5' primer and a J-beta primer mix. One entry per CDR3 protein results from TCRdb running MiXCR on the 5' RACE reads. Found here are 600,000 to 850,000 distinct CDR3 sequences, around 40% of them singletons; the top ten hold less than 25%. This clonotype was seen more than once but under ten times. The length of the CDR3 is 15 residues. The V gene's germline CDR1 is MDHEN and CDR2 SYDVKM. V was trimmed by 5 bases and J by 3 bases, leaving 16 bases between them.

This sequence originates from a woman aged 55-69 years in good health. The sequenced sample consisted of blood. V gene TRBV28 combines with J gene TRBJ1-1; D remains ambiguous. Written as DNA, the CDR3 is TGTGCCAGCAGTCCCGGCCACCTGGGAGACACTGAAGCTTTCTTT. This codes for CASSPGHLGDTEAFF.